At least ten counts were recorded for the clone carrying this T cell receptor (beta chain). The data derive from a study of T cells in Graves' hyperthyroidism and ophthalmopathy. RNA transcripts were the template for amplifying TCR beta CDR3 regions. First-round RT-PCR with HTBI primers amplified the TCR CDR3 region. TCRdb reprocessed the multiplex PCR reads via MiXCR and lists one record per CDR3 protein. The profile shows 300,000 to 450,000 distinct CDR3 sequences, about 15% of them singletons. Exclusions: uncontrolled infection, other autoimmune disease, pregnancy, lactation. Extraction of PBMCs used 7.5 to 10 ml of fresh peripheral blood. Sequenced sample: blood. This TCR was sampled from a woman aged 25-40 years with Graves' hyperthyroidism.

The CDR3 loop is CASASGGSSYNEQFF. CDR3 DNA sequence: TGTGCCAGCGCAAGCGGTGGGAGCTCCTACAATGAGCAGTTCTTC. The chain links TRBV27 to TRBJ2-1, with TRBD2 as a possible D gene (5 bases). The V and J ends lost 8 bases and 0 bases respectively, with 14 bases between them. CDR1 is MNHEY and CDR2 is SMNVEV in the germline V gene (reference sequence). The CDR3 is 15 amino acids.